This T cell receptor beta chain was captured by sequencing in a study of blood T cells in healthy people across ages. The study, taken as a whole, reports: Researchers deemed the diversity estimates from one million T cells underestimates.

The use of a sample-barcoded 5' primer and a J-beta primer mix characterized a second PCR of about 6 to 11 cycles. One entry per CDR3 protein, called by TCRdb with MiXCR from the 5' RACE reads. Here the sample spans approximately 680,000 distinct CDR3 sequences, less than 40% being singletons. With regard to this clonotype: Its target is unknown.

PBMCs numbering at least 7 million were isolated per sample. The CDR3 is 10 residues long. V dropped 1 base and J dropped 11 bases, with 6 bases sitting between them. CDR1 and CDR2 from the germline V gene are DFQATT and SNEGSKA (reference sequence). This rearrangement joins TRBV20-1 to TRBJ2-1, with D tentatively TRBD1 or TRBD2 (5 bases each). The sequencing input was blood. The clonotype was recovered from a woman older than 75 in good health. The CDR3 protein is CSARGGKQFF. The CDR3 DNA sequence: TGCAGTGCTAGAGGGGGGAAGCAGTTCTTC.